This T cell receptor (beta chain) is from a study of blood T cell repertoires in COVID-19. The wider study: COVID-19 samples, acute and convalescent, were from the United States, Italy and Spain. The cDNA or gDNA used as material had been derived from T cells, B-cell-depleted T cells, or PBMCs.

The CDR3 spans 18 residues. Germline V CDR1 and CDR2: SEHNR, FQNEAQ (reference sequence). Trimming took off 1 base at V and 2 bases at J, with 20 bases between the two ends. Original handling: Amplification from reference gene primers served as the basis for estimated nucleated cell counts. Here immunoSEQ multiplex PCR was the method, and the copy in TCRdb shows in-frame clones only, minus some. V and J calls and clone size are those listed in that table; D and trimming were worked out from the DNA. This repertoire shows roughly 250,000 clones, roughly 90% found once; its top ten account for approximately 2%.

The specimen sequenced was peripheral blood. The TCR sequence derives from a woman aged 40 to 50 who had recovered from COVID-19. The chain recombines TRBV7-9 with TRBJ1-1; tentative D call: TRBD1 (6 bases). The CDR3 sequence is CASSLGMARDIVNTEAFF. DNA for the CDR3: TGTGCCAGCAGCTTAGGCATGGCTAGGGACATCGTTAACACTGAAGCTTTCTTT.